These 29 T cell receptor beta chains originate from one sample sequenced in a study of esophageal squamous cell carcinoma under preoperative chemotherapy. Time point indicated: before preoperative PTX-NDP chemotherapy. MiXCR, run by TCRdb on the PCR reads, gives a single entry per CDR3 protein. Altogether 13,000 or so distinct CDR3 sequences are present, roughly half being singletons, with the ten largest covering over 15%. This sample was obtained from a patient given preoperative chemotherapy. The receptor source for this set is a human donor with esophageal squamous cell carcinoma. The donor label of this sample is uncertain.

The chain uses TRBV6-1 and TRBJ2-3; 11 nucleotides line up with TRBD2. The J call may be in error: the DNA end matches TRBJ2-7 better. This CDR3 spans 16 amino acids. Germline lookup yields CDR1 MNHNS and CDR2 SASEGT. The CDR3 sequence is CASADSGGADADTQYF. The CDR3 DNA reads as TGTGCCAGTGCGGATAGCGGGGGGGCCGACGCAGATACGCAGTACTTC.

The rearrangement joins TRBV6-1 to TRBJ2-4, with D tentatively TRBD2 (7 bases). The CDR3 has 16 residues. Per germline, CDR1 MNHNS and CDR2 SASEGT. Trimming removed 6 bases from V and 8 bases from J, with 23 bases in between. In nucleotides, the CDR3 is TGTGCCAGCAGGGGAACTCGGGGGGCCAGCTTGGACATTCAGTACTTC. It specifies CASRGTRGASLDIQYF.

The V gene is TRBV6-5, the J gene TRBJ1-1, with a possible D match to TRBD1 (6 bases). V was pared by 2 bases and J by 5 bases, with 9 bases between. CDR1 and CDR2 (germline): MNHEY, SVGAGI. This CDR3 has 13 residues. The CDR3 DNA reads TGTGCCAGCAGTTACAGGGGGGGGACTGAAGCTTTCTTT. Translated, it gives CASSYRGGTEAFF.

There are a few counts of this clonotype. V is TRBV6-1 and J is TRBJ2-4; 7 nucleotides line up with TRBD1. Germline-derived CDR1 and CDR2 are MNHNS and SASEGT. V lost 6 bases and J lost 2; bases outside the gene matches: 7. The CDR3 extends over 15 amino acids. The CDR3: CASRMTGLTKNIQYF. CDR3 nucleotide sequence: TGTGCCAGCAGAATGACAGGGCTGACCAAAAACATTCAGTACTTC.

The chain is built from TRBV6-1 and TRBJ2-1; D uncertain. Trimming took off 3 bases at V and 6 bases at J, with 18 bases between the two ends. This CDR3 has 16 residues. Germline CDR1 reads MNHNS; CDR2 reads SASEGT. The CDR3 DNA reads TGTGCCAGCAGTGACCACCCCGGGCCCCCGAGCAATGAGCAGTTCTTC. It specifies CASSDHPGPPSNEQFF.

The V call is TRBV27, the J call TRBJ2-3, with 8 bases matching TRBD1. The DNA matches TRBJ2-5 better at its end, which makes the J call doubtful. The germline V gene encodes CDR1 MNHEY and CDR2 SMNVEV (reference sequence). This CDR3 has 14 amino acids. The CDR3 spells CASSFDRGEETQYF. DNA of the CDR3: TGTGCCAGCAGTTTCGACAGGGGTGAGGAGACCCAGTACTTC.

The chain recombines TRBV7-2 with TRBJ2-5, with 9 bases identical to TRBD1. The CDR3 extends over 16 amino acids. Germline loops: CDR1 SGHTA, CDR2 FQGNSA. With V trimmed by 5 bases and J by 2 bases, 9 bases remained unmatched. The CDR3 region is CASSRTGVPQQETQYF. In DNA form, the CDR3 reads TGTGCCAGCAGCCGGACAGGGGTCCCCCAACAAGAGACCCAGTACTTC.

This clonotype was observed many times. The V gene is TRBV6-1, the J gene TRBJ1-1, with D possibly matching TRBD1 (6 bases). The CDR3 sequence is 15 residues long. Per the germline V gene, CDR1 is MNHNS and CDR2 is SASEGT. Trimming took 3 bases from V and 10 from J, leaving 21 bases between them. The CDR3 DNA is TGTGCCAGCAGTGACCACGACAGGACCTACGGGGGAGCTTTCTTT. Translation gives CASSDHDRTYGGAFF.

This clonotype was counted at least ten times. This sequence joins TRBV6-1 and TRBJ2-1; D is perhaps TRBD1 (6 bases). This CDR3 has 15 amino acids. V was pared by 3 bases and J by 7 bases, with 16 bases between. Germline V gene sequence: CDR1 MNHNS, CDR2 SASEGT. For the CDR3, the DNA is TGTGCCAGCAGTGAGTGGCAGGGGACCGGTAATGAGCAGTTCTTC. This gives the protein CASSEWQGTGNEQFF.

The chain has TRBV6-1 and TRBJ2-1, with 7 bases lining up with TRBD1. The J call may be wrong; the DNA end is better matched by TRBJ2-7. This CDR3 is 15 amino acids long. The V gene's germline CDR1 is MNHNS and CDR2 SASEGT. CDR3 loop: CASSEFYRGLLEQYF. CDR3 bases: TGTGCCAGCAGTGAGTTTTACAGGGGTTTACTCGAGCAGTACTTC.

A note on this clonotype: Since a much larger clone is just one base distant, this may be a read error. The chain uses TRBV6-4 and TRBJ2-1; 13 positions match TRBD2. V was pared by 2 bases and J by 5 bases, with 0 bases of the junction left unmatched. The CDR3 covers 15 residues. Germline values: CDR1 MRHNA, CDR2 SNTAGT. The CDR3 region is CASSDGTSGNNEQFF. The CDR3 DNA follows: TGTGCCAGCAGTGACGGGACTAGCGGGAACAATGAGCAGTTCTTC.

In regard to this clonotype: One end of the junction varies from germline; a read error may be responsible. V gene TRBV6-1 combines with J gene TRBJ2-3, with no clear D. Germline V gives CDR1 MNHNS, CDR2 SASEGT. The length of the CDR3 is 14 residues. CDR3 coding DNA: TGTGCCAGCAGTGAGGGTGTGAGCACAGAGACGCAGTATTTT. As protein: CASSEGVSTETQYF.

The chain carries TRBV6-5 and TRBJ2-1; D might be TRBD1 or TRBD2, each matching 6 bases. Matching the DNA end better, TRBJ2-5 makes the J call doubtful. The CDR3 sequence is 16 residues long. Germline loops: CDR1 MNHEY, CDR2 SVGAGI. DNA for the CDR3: TGTGCCAGCAGTTCCCAGTTCGGCGGGACAAAAGAGACCCAGTACTTC. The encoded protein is CASSSQFGGTKETQYF.

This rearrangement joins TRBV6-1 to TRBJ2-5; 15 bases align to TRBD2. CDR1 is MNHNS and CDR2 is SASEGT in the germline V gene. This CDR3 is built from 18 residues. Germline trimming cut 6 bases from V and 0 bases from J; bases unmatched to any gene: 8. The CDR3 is CASSRTSGRAGYQETQYF. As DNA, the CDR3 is TGTGCCAGCAGCAGGACTAGCGGGAGGGCCGGGTACCAAGAGACCCAGTACTTC.

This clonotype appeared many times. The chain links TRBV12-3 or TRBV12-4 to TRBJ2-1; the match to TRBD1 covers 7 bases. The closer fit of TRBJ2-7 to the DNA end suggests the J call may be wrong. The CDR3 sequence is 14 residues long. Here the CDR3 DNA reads TGTGCCAGCAGTCGCTACAGGGGTTCCTACGAGCAGTACTTC. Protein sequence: CASSRYRGSYEQYF.

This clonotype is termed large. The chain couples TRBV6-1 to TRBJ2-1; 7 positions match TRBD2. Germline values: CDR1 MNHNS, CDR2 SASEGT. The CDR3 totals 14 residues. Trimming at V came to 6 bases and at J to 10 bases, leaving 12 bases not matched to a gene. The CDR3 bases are TGTGCCAGCAGCGGTGGCGGGAGCTCCTACGAGCAGTTCTTC. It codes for CASSGGGSSYEQFF.

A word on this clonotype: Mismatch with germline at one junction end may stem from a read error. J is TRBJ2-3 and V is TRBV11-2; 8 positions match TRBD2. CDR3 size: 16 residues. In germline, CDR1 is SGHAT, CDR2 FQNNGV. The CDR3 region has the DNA TGTGCCAGCAGCCCCCGGACTAGCCTAAACACAGAGACGCAGTATTTT. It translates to CASSPRTSLNTETQYF.

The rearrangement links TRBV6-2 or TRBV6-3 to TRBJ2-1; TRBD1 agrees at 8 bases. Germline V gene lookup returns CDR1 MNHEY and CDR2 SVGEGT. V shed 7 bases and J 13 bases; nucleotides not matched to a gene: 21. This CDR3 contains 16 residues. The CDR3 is CASTHRTGRLQETQFF. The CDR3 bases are TGTGCCAGCACCCACCGGACAGGGCGACTCCAAGAGACCCAGTTCTTC.

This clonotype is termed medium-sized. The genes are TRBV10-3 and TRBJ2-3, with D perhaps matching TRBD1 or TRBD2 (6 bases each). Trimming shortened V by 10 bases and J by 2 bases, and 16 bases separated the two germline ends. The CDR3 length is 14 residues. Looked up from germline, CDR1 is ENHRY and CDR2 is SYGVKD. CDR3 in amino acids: CATRRGVDTDTQYF. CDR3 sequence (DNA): TGTGCCACACGAAGGGGGGTCGACACAGATACGCAGTATTTT.

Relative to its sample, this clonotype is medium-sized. The DNA for the CDR3 is TGTGCCAGCAGAGTCTCTAGCCGAATCACAGATACGCAGTATTTT. It is translated as CASRVSSRITDTQYF. J is TRBJ2-3 and V is TRBV6-1, with TRBD2 as a possible D gene (5 bases). V was clipped by 6 bases and J by 2 bases, with 15 bases between them. CDR3 length equals 15 residues. Germline V gene data show CDR1 as MNHNS and CDR2 as SASEGT.

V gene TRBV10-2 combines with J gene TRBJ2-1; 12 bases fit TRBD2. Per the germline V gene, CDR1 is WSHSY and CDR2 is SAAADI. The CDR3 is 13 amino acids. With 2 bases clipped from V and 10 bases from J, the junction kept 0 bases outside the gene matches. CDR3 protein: CASSEGLAGEQFF. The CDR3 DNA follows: TGCGCCAGCAGTGAGGGACTAGCGGGAGAGCAGTTCTTC.

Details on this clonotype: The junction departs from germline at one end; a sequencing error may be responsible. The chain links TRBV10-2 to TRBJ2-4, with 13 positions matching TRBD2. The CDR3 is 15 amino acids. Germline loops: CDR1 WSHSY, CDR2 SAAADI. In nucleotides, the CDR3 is TGCGCCAGCAGTGAGACTAGCGGGGGGGAAGAGACGCAGTATTTC. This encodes CASSETSGGEETQYF.

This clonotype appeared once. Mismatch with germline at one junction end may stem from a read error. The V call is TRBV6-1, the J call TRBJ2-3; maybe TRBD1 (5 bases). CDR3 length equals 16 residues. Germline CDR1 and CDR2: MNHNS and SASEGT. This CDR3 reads CPSSELGRRATDTQYF. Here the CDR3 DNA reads TGTCCCAGCAGTGAATTGGGGCGGAGAGCCACAGATACTCAGTATTTT.

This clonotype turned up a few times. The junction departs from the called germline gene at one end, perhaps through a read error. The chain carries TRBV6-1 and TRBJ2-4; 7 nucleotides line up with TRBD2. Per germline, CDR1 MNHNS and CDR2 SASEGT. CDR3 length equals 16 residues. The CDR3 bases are TGTGCCAGCAGTGAATTGGGGGGGAGCTACAAAAATACGCAGTATTTC. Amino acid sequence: CASSELGGSYKNTQYF.

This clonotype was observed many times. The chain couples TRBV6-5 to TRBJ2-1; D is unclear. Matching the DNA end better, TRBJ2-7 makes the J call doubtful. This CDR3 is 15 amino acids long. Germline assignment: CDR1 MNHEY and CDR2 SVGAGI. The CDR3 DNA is TGTGCCAGCAGTTACTCTGCGCGGCACACCTACGAGCAGTACTTC. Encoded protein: CASSYSARHTYEQYF.

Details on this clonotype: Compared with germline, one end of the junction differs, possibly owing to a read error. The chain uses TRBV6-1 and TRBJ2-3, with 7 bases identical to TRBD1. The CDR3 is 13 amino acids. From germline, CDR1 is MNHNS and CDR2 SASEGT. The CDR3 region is CARGDSWKNTQYF. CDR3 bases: TGTGCCAGGGGGGACAGTTGGAAAAACACGCAGTACTTT.

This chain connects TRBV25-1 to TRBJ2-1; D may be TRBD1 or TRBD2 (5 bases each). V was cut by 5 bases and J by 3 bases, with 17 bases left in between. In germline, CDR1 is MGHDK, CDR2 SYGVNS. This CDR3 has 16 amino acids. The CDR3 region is CASSPGRWTLYNEQFF. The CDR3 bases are TGTGCCAGCAGTCCGGGACGTTGGACGCTCTACAATGAGCAGTTCTTC.

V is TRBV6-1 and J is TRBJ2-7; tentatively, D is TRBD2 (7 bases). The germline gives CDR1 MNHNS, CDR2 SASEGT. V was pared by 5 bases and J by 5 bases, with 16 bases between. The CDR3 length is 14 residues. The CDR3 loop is CASSLGGGGHEQYF. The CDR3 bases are TGTGCCAGCAGTCTCGGGGGCGGGGGACACGAGCAGTACTTC.

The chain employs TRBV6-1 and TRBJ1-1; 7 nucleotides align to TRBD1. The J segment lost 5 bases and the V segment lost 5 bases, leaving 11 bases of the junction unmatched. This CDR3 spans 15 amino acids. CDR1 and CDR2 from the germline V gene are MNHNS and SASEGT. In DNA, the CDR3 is TGTGCCAGCAGTCCCCAAGGGGGCATTTTAACTGAAGCTTTCTTT. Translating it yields CASSPQGGILTEAFF.